These T cell receptor beta chains were read from a single sample in a study of T cell changes during pregnancy in multiple sclerosis. Assay used: immunoSEQ multiplex PCR; TCRdb lists only in-frame clones, some missing. The sample lists around 41,000 clones, around 93% occurring once. Specimen: CD4+ T cells from peripheral blood mononuclear cells, collected in the third trimester of pregnancy. The receptors stem from a female donor in good health, enrolled as a control in a pregnancy study. CDR3s leave out the opening cysteine and the closing phenylalanine or tryptophan. Size is omitted from some rows. Given values are once, few, many or a class for expanded clones.

j_call,v_call,clone_size,cdr3_aa
TRBJ1-1,TRBV11-2,-,ASSLTRTGGTEAF
TRBJ2-3,TRBV5-1,-,ASSTMGAGADTQY
TRBJ2-3,TRBV6-6,-,ASSPLSDTQY
TRBJ2-7,TRBV6-1,-,ASSGLDRYEQY
TRBJ1-1,TRBV2,-,ASKREVNTEAF
TRBJ1-4,TRBV10-2,-,ASNGGKVATNEKLF
TRBJ1-1,TRBV6-1,-,ASSASRGGSAF
TRBJ2-5,TRBV29-1,-,SVVGGAVETQY
TRBJ1-3,TRBV30,few,AWSVQGGNTIY
TRBJ2-1,TRBV7-3,-,ASSPTSGSYNEQF
TRBJ1-2,TRBV7-2,-,ASSLDRGLGYT
TRBJ2-1,TRBV7-3,-,ASSSTLGSYNEQF
TRBJ2-7,TRBV25-1,-,ASRASGTGQY
TRBJ2-1,TRBV7-3,-,ASSLAGTSGRNEQF
TRBJ2-7,TRBV28,-,ASKGTYEQY
TRBJ1-2,TRBV10-3,-,AISEREGGYT
TRBJ1-2,TRBV19,-,ASSIDLAGGYT
TRBJ2-7,TRBV28,-,ASWGRTTGEQY
TRBJ1-2,TRBV7-2,-,ASIRDRPGGYT
TRBJ2-1,TRBV29-1,-,SLAGGLGNEQF
TRBJ2-5,TRBV9,-,ASSVGGGTSGGETQY
TRBJ2-1,TRBV15,-,ATSRDKRGQVDEQF
TRBJ1-2,TRBV18,-,ASSDREHYGYT
TRBJ2-3,TRBV15,-,ATSREGQRTDTQY
TRBJ2-6,TRBV19,-,ASSRAPPALAGGSGANVLT
TRBJ1-1,TRBV6-5,-,ASSYNSRDTEAF
TRBJ1-6,TRBV15,once,ATSRDPGEPLH
TRBJ2-7,TRBV28,once,ASSLRVPYEQY
TRBJ1-3,TRBV4-3,-,ASSQVGAGGGNTIY
TRBJ2-2,TRBV4-3,once,ASSLQSYLENTGELF
TRBJ1-4,TRBV5-1,-,ASSLAGGLTNEKLF
TRBJ1-5,TRBV7-2,-,ASRVGVDQPQH
TRBJ2-3,TRBV4-1,-,ASSQFPLAGGTDTQY
TRBJ1-2,TRBV5-4,-,ASSGGQGFYGYT
TRBJ1-3,TRBV10-3,-,AISESGSSGNTIY
TRBJ2-7,TRBV27,-,ASSRAGRASYEQY
TRBJ2-7,TRBV7-2,-,ASSWTSGTYEQY
TRBJ2-7,TRBV9,once,ASSVRGQGTYEQY
TRBJ1-2,TRBV27,-,ASSNLRQNSNYGYT
TRBJ2-1,TRBV28,-,ASSLDGTILFSNEQF
TRBJ2-3,TRBV6-7,-,ASSYPSGDSAYDTQY
TRBJ2-1,TRBV27,-,ASSLLSEGAEQF
TRBJ1-1,TRBV6-1,-,ASRSRDRVRTEAF
TRBJ2-7,TRBV30,-,AWSLDPGSHTGQY
TRBJ2-2,TRBV7-9,-,ASSSGTSGRAKNTGELF
TRBJ1-3,TRBV2,-,ASSAGEAGNTIY
TRBJ2-7,TRBV18,medium-sized,ASSPSGEVTLTN